This TCR beta chain appears in the sequencing data of a study of cytomegalovirus exposure and HLA in healthy donors (dated by TCRdb to the late 2010s). Study-wide context: An earlier analysis of roughly 500 of the donors reported about 250 Gb of sequence data and some 100 million unique TCR beta sequences from about 179 million T cells. To predict cytomegalovirus infection status, the study combined high-throughput TCR immunosequencing, statistical association of individual TCRs with disease status, and machine learning. In an earlier analysis of roughly 580 of the donors, high-throughput TCR beta sequencing was used to judge whether each TCR beta V gene segment behaved as functional or pseudogenic. All discovery cohort repertoires had been generated on a single sequencing platform. Roughly 300 gigabases of sequencing data and 70 million to 85 million unique TCR sequences were included in an early release covering roughly 700 HLA-typed donors. In a later analysis, previously published TCR beta repertoires from some 640 donors were re-analyzed and high-resolution HLA genotyping was added so that TCR occurrence patterns could be studied. Of the approximately 400 genotyped donors, around 81% fell in the genetic ancestry cluster associated with self-reported Caucasian donors. Using immunosequencing, the study profiled T cell repertoires from some 670 subjects and related those repertoires to cytomegalovirus serostatus. Rather than using new phenotypic data, the later analysis identified candidate immune exposures from TCR beta sequences and from how often those sequences occurred across donors. Among a few hundred genotyped donors of the cohort, an average of approximately 240,000 unique TCR beta nucleotide sequences were sequenced per donor, roughly 20% of them non-productive. In a later genetic analysis, genome-wide SNP genotypes for about 55% of the 666 donors were used, and that subset was treated as a discovery cohort. Five DR-DQ haplotypes were treated as single units for association and clustering because of strong linkage in the cohort. The study aimed to test whether signatures of past pathogen exposure could be identified by cataloging public T cell receptors. Donor age, sex, ethnicity and CMV serostatus were collected together with the repertoire data. Class I and class II HLA loci were covered by the typing at four-digit resolution. Typing coverage varied by locus: about 629-630 donors for A, B, C, DRB1 and DQB1; roughly 510 for DQA1; some 610 for DPA1; under 490 for DPB1. Besides the first cohort of 666 subjects, a separate validation cohort made up of about 120 different subjects was used.

The full study reports these points: It was suggested by the authors that the approach could potentially be generalized to other disease states and immunological phenotypes. In a later analysis, some 17,000 TCR beta sequences were associated with specific HLA alleles at a false discovery rate of 0.05. Immune exposure information for the cohort was limited to CMV serostatus. The classifier was reported to diagnose cytomegalovirus status with high specificity and sensitivity in both the original and validation cohorts. In vitro tests confirmed that three of the cytomegalovirus-associated TCR beta chains recognize cytomegalovirus antigens. A further reported finding was that TCR beta sequences accurately predicted the HLA-A and HLA-B alleles for most subjects in the first cohort. Some IMGT-functional V segments, including TRBV6-2 and TRBV6-3, could not be told apart with the 87-base-pair reads, so those segments were excluded. Because HLA typing was missing for some donors at each locus, association tests included only the typed subset. A later analysis found that HLA-associated TCR beta chains were more clonally expanded and had lower generation probabilities than equally common non-associated chains. This cohort had only TCR beta chains sequenced, and the lack of alpha or paired-chain data limited which features could be detected. An association between a missense DCLRE1C variant and V-gene and J-gene trimming of TCR beta chains was found in a later genetic analysis and replicated in an independent cohort. When HLA alleles, especially DR and DQ, strongly co-occurred, attributing TCR associations to individual alleles was difficult. According to a later analysis, most CMV-associated TCR beta chains appeared to be HLA-restricted, and the HLA associations seemed to be driven largely by CMV exposure. According to a later analysis, TCR association rates differed among HLA loci, with DRB1 alleles showing the most associated TCRs and HLA-C alleles showing the fewest. A group of highly shared sequence variants was considered likely to be a technical artifact of the sequencing pipeline. According to a later genetic analysis, donors in an Asian-associated ancestry cluster had fewer N-insertions in productive TCRs than the approximately 630-donor mean. In an earlier analysis of a few hundred of the donors, most TCR beta V segments were observed in productive rearrangements about 87% or about 30% of the time, broadly matching IMGT annotations. A total of 164 TCR beta chains were listed by the study as associated with cytomegalovirus. Linkage disequilibrium might explain the correlated functional status among segregating V segments, but an unknown experimental factor could not be excluded. Roughly uniform sequencing depth across donors was assumed in presence/absence analyses, although this assumption may not hold. Most TCR sequences were observed very rarely across donors, whereas some public TCRs were present in many individuals. Several of the top co-occurrence clusters appeared to be linked to parvovirus B19, influenza, CMV and Epstein-Barr virus, according to a later analysis. About 17 rarely observed V segments, including chromosome 9 orphons, were excluded from the earlier analysis of approximately 600 of the donors because counts were too low.

The library was made by the immunoSEQ multiplex PCR assay. The multiplex PCR relied on a mix of 60 forward primers for TCR Vbeta segments and 13 reverse primers for TCR Jbeta segments. Amplification of the CDR3 region of rearranged TCR beta genes was performed with a multiplex PCR assay on genomic DNA. The Illumina HiSeq System was used to sequence the amplified TCR beta libraries as 87-base-pair reads. Per the original workflow: A later analysis counted some 74 million unique TCR beta chains across the 666 repertoires, and about 10 million of these chains were shared by at least two donors. To remove PCR and sequencing errors, raw reads were error-corrected and collapsed into unique sequences using a nearest-neighbor algorithm that merged closely related sequences. Alignment of CDR3 sequences to IMGT reference sequences was used to assign V, D and J gene segments. For a sequence to be retained, a match of at least six nucleotides was required to both a V gene segment and a J gene segment. Rearrangements were called productive when the CDR3 lacked stop codons and stayed in frame with V and J; all others were non-productive. Following IMGT convention, CDR3 was defined as the stretch from the second conserved V-encoded cysteine up to the conserved J-encoded phenylalanine. Sequences without an unambiguous match to a single V gene segment were excluded from the earlier analysis of several hundred of the donors. An earlier analysis of roughly 590 of the donors called V segments functional above 56.7% productive rearrangements and segregating when the between-donor standard deviation exceeded 5%. A statistical classification framework was built for diagnosing cytomegalovirus status from the catalog of TCR beta chain sequences. A later analysis assigned V and J genes by comparing TCR nucleotide sequences with IMGT/GENE-DB human TR gene sequences. The TCRdist pipeline was used in a later analysis to assign CDR3 sequences and most-parsimonious VDJ recombination scenarios. In a later analysis, each TCR beta chain was defined by its CDR3 amino acid sequence together with its V-gene family, and reads without a unique V-gene family were excluded. To address suspected cross-contamination and a sequencing artifact, a later analysis removed approximately 600 highly shared, low-generation-probability nucleotide sequences. For each public chain, a later analysis derived a clonal expansion index from normalized ranks of inferred template counts within each repertoire. Generation probabilities in a later analysis came from a VDJ recombination model fitted to out-of-frame rearrangements, and those results were checked against IGoR. In a later analysis, hypergeometric tests were used to score TCR-TCR, TCR-HLA and TCR-CMV co-occurrence, with a repertoire-size bias correction applied to TCR pairs. False discovery rates were estimated in a later analysis by permuting HLA or CMV assignments 20 times. A later analysis grouped co-occurring TCRs with DBSCAN, adding TCRdist sequence similarity when clustering within HLA-allele-positive subsets. Repertoires with fewer than 30,000 or more than 120,000 public chains, plus five repertoires with anomalous nucleotide sharing, were excluded from co-occurrence clustering. TCRdb took over this immuneACCESS table, retaining in-frame rearrangements with V and J assigned. Such tables are incomplete; in checked studies, under half of the missing clones stem from an unresolved V gene, and the remainder is unexplained. D and trimming were read from the DNA, whereas the V and J calls and clone size are those reported in that table. The record for this sample contains tens of thousands of clones. The ten biggest clones cover approximately 2.9% of the sample.

The cohort consisted of more than 650 healthy bone marrow donors. At the time of sampling, every cohort member was nominally healthy, though immune exposures that went unrecorded were likely present. The donor was CMV seropositive and belonged to the group of about 290 seropositive cohort members. A peripheral blood sample was collected from each donor, and TCR beta sequencing was performed on peripheral blood mononuclear cells. Genomic DNA was extracted from the blood cell samples with the Qiagen DNeasy Blood Extraction Kit. V has 6 bases trimmed and J has 2 bases trimmed; junction bases matching no gene number 10. CDR1 KGHSH and CDR2 LQKENI were looked up in the germline V gene. Inclusive of the bounding cysteine and phenylalanine, the CDR3 is 15 residues long. The kept DNA is CDR3 alone, 45 bases in frame from the first base. About this clone: Its antigen is still unknown.

The sample taken for sequencing was PBMCs. The clonotype was recovered from a woman aged 25 to 39 in good health and CMV-seropositive. The chain employs TRBV18 and TRBJ2-7; 7 junctional bases match TRBD1. The sequenced DNA: TGTGCCAGCTCCCCCATAGTGGGACAGACCTACGAGCAGTACTTC. This is translated as CASSPIVGQTYEQYF.